This TCR beta chain was recovered during a study of cytomegalovirus exposure and HLA in healthy donors. It was with 60 Vbeta and 13 Jbeta primers that the PCR ran. Profiling relied on immunoSEQ multiplex PCR, and the TCRdb table lists in-frame clones only, not all of them. The table lists approximately 85,000 clones, around 77% of them singletons, with under 8.5% in the top ten. Sequencing was performed on PBMCs. This sequence originates from a man aged 25 to 40 in good health and CMV-seronegative.

CDR3 protein: CASSQDMDRGNGDNSPLHF. CDR3 sequence (DNA): TGTGCCAGCAGCCAAGACATGGACAGGGGAAATGGGGATAATTCACCCCTCCACTTT. The V gene is TRBV4-2, the J gene TRBJ1-6, with TRBD1 identical over 9 bases. The CDR3 loop spans 19 amino acids. The germline V gene has CDR1 LGHNA and CDR2 YNFKEQ. Trimming cost V 0 bases and J 5 bases; bases outside gene matches: 11.